Following are 25 T cell receptor beta chains from one sample sequenced in a study of regulatory T cells in long-lasting Graves disease. Time point meaning: newly diagnosed GD, antithyroid drugs for less than 3 months. From PBMCs, RNA was extracted and then used to make the TCR library. Assembly of TCR beta libraries relied on iRepertoire HTBI primers together with Arm-PCR of CDR3 regions. One entry per CDR3 protein results from TCRdb running MiXCR on the multiplex PCR reads. The repertoire holds around 450,000 distinct CDR3 sequences, with about a sixth as singletons. The sample also formed part of further work on T cells in Graves' hyperthyroidism and ophthalmopathy.

The sample in question was peripheral blood mononuclear cells (PBMCs), obtained at new diagnosis, from a patient treated with antithyroid drugs. The receptors derive from a man in his forties with Graves disease.

This clonotype has at least ten counts. This chain links TRBV3-1 with TRBJ2-1, with 7 bases aligning to TRBD2. The germline CDR1 and CDR2 sequences are LGHDT and YNNKEL (reference sequence). This CDR3 is 15 amino acids long. V was pared by 0 bases and J by 6 bases, with 5 bases of the junction left unmatched. CDR3 region: CASSQEGGRGNEQFF. The CDR3 bases are TGTGCCAGCAGCCAAGAGGGCGGGAGAGGCAATGAGCAGTTCTTC.

There are many counts of this clonotype. V gene TRBV10-3 combines with J gene TRBJ2-7; possibly TRBD1 for D (6 bases). V lost 0 bases and J 2 bases, leaving 14 bases between the germline ends. CDR3 length equals 16 residues. Germline CDR1 is ENHRY and CDR2 is SYGVKD. The CDR3 here is CAISESRTGIPYEQYF. CDR3 sequence (DNA): TGTGCCATCAGTGAGTCGCGAACAGGGATCCCCTACGAGCAGTACTTC.

About this clonotype: A read error is possible here, since a much larger clone lies one base away. The V gene is TRBV7-2, the J gene TRBJ2-1, with D perhaps being TRBD1 or TRBD2 (7 bases each). Germline V gives CDR1 SGHTA, CDR2 FQGNSA. The CDR3 contains 15 residues. CDR3 bases: TGTGACAGCAGTTTCCGACAGGGACTATACAATGAGCAGTTCTTC. Amino acid sequence: CDSSFRQGLYNEQFF.

The V and J genes are TRBV11-2 and TRBJ2-5, with D unclear. V shed 0 bases and J shed 5 bases, with 10 bases lying between them. Looked up from germline, CDR1 is SGHAT and CDR2 is FQNNGV. This CDR3 contains 14 residues. CDR3 in amino acids: CASSLDQSPETQYF. The DNA for the CDR3 is TGTGCCAGCAGCTTAGATCAGTCACCGGAGACCCAGTACTTC.

This clonotype has only a few counts. The rearrangement links TRBV19 to TRBJ1-1, with D possibly TRBD1 on 5 matching bases. Trimming stripped 1 base from V and 2 bases from J, with 8 bases between. CDR1 and CDR2 (germline): LNHDA, SQIVND (reference sequence). CDR3 size: 14 residues. The CDR3 nucleotides are TGTGCCAGTAGTATAGGACAGCGAAACACTGAAGCTTTCTTT. Amino acids: CASSIGQRNTEAFF.

Notes on this clonotype: This may arise from a read error, as a much more abundant clone is one base away. The CDR3 reads CSANDQVTGELFF. The CDR3 DNA reads TGCAGTGCTAATGACCAAGTCACCGGGGAGCTGTTTTTT. The V and J genes are TRBV20-1 and TRBJ2-2; no clear D. The V gene lost 4 bases and the J gene lost 4 bases, with 10 bases spanning the gap. The V gene's germline CDR1 is DFQATT and CDR2 SNEGSKA (reference sequence). This CDR3 has 13 amino acids.

This clonotype was seen at least ten times. The chain is built from TRBV11-2 and TRBJ2-4; D is undetermined. This CDR3 contains 12 residues. The V and J ends lost 2 bases and 10 bases respectively, with 9 bases between them. Germline CDR1 and CDR2: SGHAT and FQNNGV. In DNA, the CDR3 is TGTGCCAGCAGCTTAATAGGACGTATTCAGTACTTC. Residues: CASSLIGRIQYF.

The sample holds many counts of this clonotype. The rearrangement links TRBV3-1 to TRBJ2-3; D not resolved. The length of the CDR3 is 17 residues. Germline V gene sequence: CDR1 LGHDT, CDR2 YNNKEL (reference sequence). V lost 2 bases, J lost 2 bases, and 17 bases lay in between. CDR3 nucleotides: TGTGCCAGCAGCCAACTCCCATCTGACAACCCCACAGATACGCAGTATTTT. Protein: CASSQLPSDNPTDTQYF.

The J gene is TRBJ2-2, the V gene TRBV7-9; 11 nucleotides agree with TRBD2. V was clipped by 4 bases and J by 6 bases; unmatched bases: 4. Germline lookup yields CDR1 SEHNR and CDR2 FQNEAQ (reference sequence). CDR3 length: 15 residues. In nucleotides, the CDR3 is TGTGCCAGCAGCTCTCCGGGACTAGCGGCCGGGGAGCTGTTTTTT. It yields the protein CASSSPGLAAGELFF.

At least ten counts were recorded for this clonotype. V is TRBV11-3 and J is TRBJ2-1; perhaps TRBD2 as D (6 bases). V was clipped by 5 bases and J by 8 bases, with 10 bases between them. The CDR3 runs to 12 residues. From germline, CDR1 is SGHNT and CDR2 YENEEA. The CDR3 protein is CASSKTSHEQFF. The CDR3 nucleotides are TGTGCCAGCAGCAAAACTAGCCATGAGCAGTTCTTC.

This CDR3 is CAISRADNEQFF. The DNA of the CDR3 is TGTGCCATCAGCCGGGCGGACAATGAGCAGTTCTTC. The V call is TRBV10-3, the J call TRBJ2-1; no firm D call. The CDR3 consists of 12 residues. Germline V gene lookup returns CDR1 ENHRY and CDR2 SYGVKD. The V end was cut by 6 bases, the J end by 5 bases, with 8 bases between.

In this sample, this clonotype turned up a few times. The CDR3 sequence: CASSQTGTGELFF. The DNA of the CDR3 is TGTGCCAGCAGCCAGACAGGGACCGGGGAGCTGTTTTTT. The V and J genes are TRBV28 and TRBJ2-2; 7 bases are a match to TRBD1. The V gene end was trimmed by 6 bases and the J gene end by 5 bases; junction bases not matched to a gene: 3. The germline CDR1 and CDR2 sequences are MDHEN and SYDVKM. The CDR3 extends over 13 amino acids.

There are a few counts of this clonotype. The chain links TRBV15 to TRBJ2-1, with D possibly TRBD2 on 5 matching bases. CDR1 LNHNV and CDR2 YYDKDF come from the germline V gene (reference sequence). Trimming shortened V by 0 bases and J by 4 bases, and 13 bases separated the two germline ends. The CDR3 consists of 16 residues. Here the CDR3 DNA reads TGTGCCACCAGCAGAGATCTTGGACTGGCTTACAATGAGCAGTTCTTC. Its protein product is CATSRDLGLAYNEQFF.

V is TRBV9 and J is TRBJ2-1, with D uncertain. This CDR3 is built from 16 residues. Germline values: CDR1 SGDLS, CDR2 YYNGEE. V lost 0 bases and J 0 bases, leaving 10 bases between the germline ends. This chain's CDR3 is CASSVGHKSSYNEQFF. In DNA form, the CDR3 reads TGTGCCAGCAGCGTAGGACACAAAAGCTCCTACAATGAGCAGTTCTTC.

This clonotype has more than one count but fewer than ten. CDR3 loop: CASSGYQGNQPQHF. The CDR3 nucleotides are TGTGCCAGCAGTGGGTATCAGGGTAATCAGCCCCAGCATTTT. The chain couples TRBV27 to TRBJ1-5, with a tentative D call TRBD1 (5 bases). Trimming pared 5 bases from V and 4 bases from J, leaving 12 bases between. Germline V lookup: CDR1 MNHEY, CDR2 SMNVEV (reference sequence). This CDR3 has 14 residues.

The table lists this clonotype with many counts. V gene TRBV11-1 combines with J gene TRBJ2-1; TRBD1 matches 8 bases. J was trimmed by 8 bases and V by 1 base; bases with no gene match: 7. Germline V lookup: CDR1 SGHAT, CDR2 FQDESV (reference sequence). The CDR3 is made up of 15 amino acids. The CDR3: CASSLDRGFADEQFF. The CDR3 DNA follows: TGTGCCAGCAGCTTAGACAGGGGGTTTGCGGATGAGCAGTTCTTC.

This clonotype was detected once. The J gene is TRBJ2-7, the V gene TRBV14; 12 bases are shared with TRBD2. The CDR3 has 17 amino acids. Germline loops: CDR1 SGHDN, CDR2 FVKESK. J gave up 4 bases and V 1 base, and 8 bases lay outside the gene matches. The CDR3 loop reads CASSQVVTSGRQYEQYF. In nucleotides, the CDR3 is TGTGCCAGCAGCCAAGTTGTGACTAGCGGGAGACAATACGAGCAGTACTTC.

This clonotype was observed a few times. V usage is TRBV5-1 and J usage is TRBJ1-2; perhaps TRBD1 as D (5 bases). The CDR3 has 14 residues. The germline V gene encodes CDR1 SGHRS and CDR2 YFSETQ. Trimming stripped 5 bases from V and 1 base from J, with 12 bases between. CDR3 amino acids: CASRPLQVNYGYTF. DNA for the CDR3: TGCGCCAGCAGACCCTTACAGGTTAACTATGGCTACACCTTC.

In regard to this clonotype: A far larger clone is one base from this, pointing to a likely read error. The V and J genes are TRBV11-2 and TRBJ2-5, with no clear D. Germline V CDR1 and CDR2: SGHAT, FQNNGV. This CDR3 has 12 residues. V gave up 2 bases and J gave up 11 bases, with 12 bases separating them. This chain's CDR3 is CASSLFRTAQYF. CDR3 nucleotides: TGTGCCAGCAGCTTATTCCGGACCGCTCAGTACTTC.

This chain connects TRBV5-1 to TRBJ2-1; TRBD2 matches 15 bases. Germline loops: CDR1 SGHRS, CDR2 YFSETQ. This CDR3 spans 18 amino acids. V trimming: 4 bases; J trimming: 7 bases; junction bases outside the gene matches: 12. CDR3 region: CASSPGLAGGPGVNEQFF. As DNA, the CDR3 is TGCGCCAGCAGCCCCGGACTAGCGGGAGGGCCGGGTGTGAATGAGCAGTTCTTC.

This clonotype was seen a handful of times. The V call is TRBV4-1, the J call TRBJ2-7; TRBD2 matches at 8 bases. CDR3 length: 15 residues. Trimming took 1 base from V and 3 from J; bases not matched to a gene: 5. CDR1 and CDR2 (germline): MGHRA, YSYEKL. CDR3 nucleotides: TGCGCCAGCAGCCAAGTGCTAGCGGGTATCTACGAGCAGTACTTC. Translating gives CASSQVLAGIYEQYF.

The chain has TRBV6-2 or TRBV6-3 and TRBJ2-3, with 14 bases identical to TRBD2. With V trimmed by 5 bases and J by 0 bases, 7 bases remained unmatched. CDR1 is MNHEY and CDR2 is SVGEGT in the germline V gene. This CDR3 region has 18 residues. Here the CDR3 DNA reads TGTGCCAGCAGTGGGGGACTAGCGGGAGTGCTAAGCACAGATACGCAGTATTTT. Its translation is CASSGGLAGVLSTDTQYF.

This clonotype was recorded a few times. Here the CDR3 omits its conserved ending phenylalanine or tryptophan, so a read error is the likely source. V usage is TRBV6-1 and J usage is TRBJ2-1, with a weak D call TRBD2 (6 bases). Trimming left V 6 bases short and J 10 bases short, with 16 bases between. The CDR3 loop spans 13 amino acids. The germline V gene encodes CDR1 MNHNS and CDR2 SASEGT. The CDR3, as DNA: TGTGCCAGCAGCCCGGGACTGGGGAGGGAGCAGTTCCTC. Protein: CASSPGLGREQFL.

The gene calls are TRBV4-1 and TRBJ2-3; D is tentatively TRBD1 or TRBD2 (5 bases each). Germline assignment: CDR1 MGHRA and CDR2 YSYEKL. The CDR3 extends over 17 amino acids. Trimming pared 1 base from V and 2 bases from J, leaving 16 bases between. The CDR3 region is CASSQVGRDRFTDTQYF. Here the CDR3 DNA reads TGCGCCAGCAGCCAAGTCGGACGGGACCGATTCACAGATACGCAGTATTTT.

The chain employs TRBV10-3 and TRBJ2-3; D is unclear. The CDR3 length is 17 residues. Between the trimmed V and J ends, which lost 0 bases and 1 base, there was a span of 14 bases. Per germline, CDR1 ENHRY and CDR2 SYGVKD. The DNA for the CDR3 is TGTGCCATCAGTGAGTCGACTCAGTTGCAGGGCACAGATACGCAGTATTTT. It encodes CAISESTQLQGTDTQYF.